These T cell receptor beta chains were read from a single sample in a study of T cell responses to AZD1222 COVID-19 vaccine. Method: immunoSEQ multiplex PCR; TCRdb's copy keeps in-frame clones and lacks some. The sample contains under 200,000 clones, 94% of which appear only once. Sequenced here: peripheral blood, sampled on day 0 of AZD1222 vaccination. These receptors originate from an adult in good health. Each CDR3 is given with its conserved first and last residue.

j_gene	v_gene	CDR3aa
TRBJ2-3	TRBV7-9	CASSFRVGPTDTQYF
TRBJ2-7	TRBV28	CASGSQRVQYF
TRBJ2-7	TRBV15	CATSRDPRGTYEQYF
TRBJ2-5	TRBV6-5	CASRSGGEIGTQYF
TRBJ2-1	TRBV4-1	CASSLGLAGLYNEQFF
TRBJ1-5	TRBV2	CASRDRGLNQPQHF
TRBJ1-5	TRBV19	CASSISTVEVQHF
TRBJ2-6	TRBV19	CASSIGVGSGANVLTF
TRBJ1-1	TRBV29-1	CSVGLTGREAEAFF
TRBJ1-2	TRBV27	CASRRANYGYTF
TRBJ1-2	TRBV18	CASSPDTNYGYTF
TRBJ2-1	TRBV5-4	CASSWGTGSSYNEQFF
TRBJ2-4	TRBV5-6	CASSLGGLAGGLENIQYF
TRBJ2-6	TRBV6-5	CATRLGFSGANVLTF
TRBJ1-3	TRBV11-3	CASSLDGVKGNTIYF
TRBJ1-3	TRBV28	CASGLWGNTIYF